This T cell receptor beta chain came from a study of blood T cells in healthy people across ages (dated by TCRdb to 2014 to 2015). Regarding the study in general: Template switching captured roughly one uniquely barcoded TCR beta cDNA molecule per two T cells in model experiments. Donors were grouped into four age groups: young (average about 15 years), middle-aged (around 39), aged (approximately 58) and long-lived (just over 80). The study analyzed two additional independent replicas of 1 million unique cDNA reads from the same blood draw for two donors, one aged 18 to 30 and one aged 80 or older. To avoid experimental bias, donors of different ages were spread randomly across the sequencing lanes. To track age-related changes in TCR beta repertoire diversity, the study relied on deep sequencing normalized with unique cDNA molecular identifiers.

The roughly 39 donors, aged about 6 to 95 years, were systemically healthy Caucasian individuals from Russia. About 9.1 milliliters of peripheral blood were collected from each donor into EDTA-treated Vacutainer tubes. Ficoll-Paque density-gradient centrifugation was used to isolate PBMCs, with at least 6.5 million per sample. Trizol reagent was used to extract total RNA from the PBMCs, yielding at least 5.5 micrograms per sample. The percentages of naive CD45RAhigh/CD27high T cells were determined by flow cytometry on a PBMC aliquot from every donor. CDR1 and CDR2, looked up from the germline V gene, are MNHEY and SVGEGT. Including the terminal cysteine and phenylalanine, the CDR3 comprises 15 residues. Just CDR3 DNA is preserved here, 45 bases in frame from base 1. Germline trimming amounts to 5 bases on V and 3 bases on J, with 5 as the count of junction bases outside the gene matches. Library construction relied on 5' RACE. Sequencing used an Illumina HiSeq 2500. A second PCR of roughly 6 to 11 cycles was performed with a sample-barcoded 5' primer and a J-beta primer mix. Each TCR beta cDNA molecule received a unique molecular identifier from a template-switch 5' adaptor carrying 12 random nucleotides. At least 2.5 million CDR3-containing paired-end reads were obtained from each sample. All of the RNA was converted into first-strand cDNA using the Mint cDNA synthesis kit, with a TRBC-specific oligonucleotide serving as the primer. After uracil-DNA glycosylase treatment, a first 18-cycle PCR used universal primers M1SS and BC2_uni_R on all cDNA. From the authors' description of their analysis: For normalization, 1 million high-quality reads, each with a distinct molecular identifier, were randomly selected from each sample. Reads sharing molecular identifiers were discarded rather than binned into consensus sequences. MiTCR, set to a Q25 quality threshold and the strictest error-elimination algorithm, was used for CDR3 identification, clonotype clustering and error correction. A nonparametric unseen species model with Euler transformation was used to estimate lower-bound total TCR beta diversity. TCRdb reworked the public reads: Q25 trimming with fastp, MiXCR clone assembly, productive beta chains retained. Rows merge per CDR3 protein into single entries with the most common DNA and genes. TCRdb's processing, not the authors', yielded these V and J calls. The sample table records hundreds of thousands of distinct CDR3 sequences; just over 55% of these occur just once. The top ten hold about a quarter of the sample.

Paper-wide results and their limitations: As age increased, observed TCR beta diversity per million T cells dropped in a roughly linear way, and a significant reduction was already evident by age 40. Donor CMV infection status was unknown, potentially confounding age-related changes in expanded clonotypes. The percentage of naive T cells measured by flow cytometry correlated strongly with observed TCR beta diversity. Estimates of total diversity based on one million sequenced T cells were considered lower bounds and underestimates. Compared with the aged group, the long-lived group had more naive CD4+ T cells, fewer expanded clones and increased TCR diversity, suggesting age selection. Bulk unsorted PBMC profiling prevented conclusive comparison of naive and antigen-experienced compartments.

As to this clonotype: This receptor's antigen is unknown. Base qualities are not at hand, and no much larger clone is one base apart.

The clonotype was recovered from a man in his forties in good health. The sequence is built from TRBV6-2 or TRBV6-3 and TRBJ2-3; a stretch of 10 junction bases matches TRBD2. Sequencing was carried out using blood. The DNA sequence is given as TGTGCCAGCAGTAATCCGGGACTAGCGACAGATACGCAGTATTTT. Its product reads: CASSNPGLATDTQYF.